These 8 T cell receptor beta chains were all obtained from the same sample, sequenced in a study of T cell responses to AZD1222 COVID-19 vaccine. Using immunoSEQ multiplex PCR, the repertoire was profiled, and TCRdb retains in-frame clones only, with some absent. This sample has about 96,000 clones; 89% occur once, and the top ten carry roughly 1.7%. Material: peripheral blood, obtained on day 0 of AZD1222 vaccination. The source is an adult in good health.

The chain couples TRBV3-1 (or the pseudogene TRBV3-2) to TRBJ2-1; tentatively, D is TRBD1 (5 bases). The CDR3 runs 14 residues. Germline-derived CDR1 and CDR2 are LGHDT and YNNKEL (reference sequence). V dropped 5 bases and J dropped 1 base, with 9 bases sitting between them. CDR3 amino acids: CASSNDRSYNEQFF. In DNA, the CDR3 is TGTGCCAGCAGCAACGACAGATCCTACAATGAGCAGTTCTTC.

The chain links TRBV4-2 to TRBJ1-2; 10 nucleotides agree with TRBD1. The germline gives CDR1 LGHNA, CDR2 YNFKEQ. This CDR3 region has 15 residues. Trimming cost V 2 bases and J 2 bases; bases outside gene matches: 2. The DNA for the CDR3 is TGTGCCAGCAGCCAACGACAGGGGGCGAACTATGGCTACACCTTC. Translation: CASSQRQGANYGYTF.

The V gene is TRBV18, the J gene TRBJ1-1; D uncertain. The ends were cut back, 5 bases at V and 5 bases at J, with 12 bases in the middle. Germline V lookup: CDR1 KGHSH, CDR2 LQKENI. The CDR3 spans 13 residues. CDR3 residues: CASSASLGTEAFF. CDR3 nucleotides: TGTGCCAGCTCAGCCTCACTAGGGACTGAAGCTTTCTTT.

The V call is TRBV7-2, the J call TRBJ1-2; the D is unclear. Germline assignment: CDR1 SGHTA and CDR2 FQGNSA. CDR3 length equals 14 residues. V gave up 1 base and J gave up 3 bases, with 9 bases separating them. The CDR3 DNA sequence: TGTGCCAGCAGCTTAGAAGTAGTACACTATGGCTACACCTTC. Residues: CASSLEVVHYGYTF.

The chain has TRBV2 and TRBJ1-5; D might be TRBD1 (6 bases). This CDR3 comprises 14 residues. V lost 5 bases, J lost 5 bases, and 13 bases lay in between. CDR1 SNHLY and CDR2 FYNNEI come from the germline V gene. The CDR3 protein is CASSFRAGDQPQHF. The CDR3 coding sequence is TGTGCCAGCAGTTTCAGGGCAGGGGATCAGCCCCAGCATTTT.

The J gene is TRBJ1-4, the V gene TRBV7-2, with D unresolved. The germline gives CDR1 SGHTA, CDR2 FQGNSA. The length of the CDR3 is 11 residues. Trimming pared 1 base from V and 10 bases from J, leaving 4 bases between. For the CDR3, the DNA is TGTGCCAGCAGCTTAGGGGCAAAACTGTTTTTT. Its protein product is CASSLGAKLFF.

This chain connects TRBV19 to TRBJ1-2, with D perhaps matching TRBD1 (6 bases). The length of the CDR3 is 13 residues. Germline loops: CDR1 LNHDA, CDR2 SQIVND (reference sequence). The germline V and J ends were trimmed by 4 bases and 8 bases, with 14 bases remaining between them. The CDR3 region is CASSSDRMRGYTF. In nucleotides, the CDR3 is TGTGCCAGTAGTAGTGACAGGATGAGGGGCTACACCTTC.

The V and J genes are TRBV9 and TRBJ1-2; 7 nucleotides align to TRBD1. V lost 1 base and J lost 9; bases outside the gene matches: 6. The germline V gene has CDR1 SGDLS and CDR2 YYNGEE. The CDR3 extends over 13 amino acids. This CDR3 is CASSVNQGGRYTF. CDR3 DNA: TGTGCCAGCAGCGTAAATCAGGGGGGCCGCTACACCTTC.